The TCR beta chain under discussion was sequenced for a study of cytomegalovirus exposure and HLA in healthy donors. Broader study findings: Reports state that TCR beta sequences accurately predicted most subjects' HLA-A and HLA-B alleles. CMV serostatus stood as the only immune exposure information on hand.

This clone was detected only a few times. No antigen is known for it. The study ran its PCR with 60 Vbeta and 13 Jbeta primers. TCRdb's copy holds only in-frame clones and misses some; the assay was immunoSEQ multiplex PCR. The table shows 150,000 to 200,000 clones, with around 62% occurring only once. Germline-derived CDR1 and CDR2 are SEHNR and FQNEAQ (reference sequence). CDR3 length: 16 amino acids. The V and J ends lost 1 base and 3 bases, in that order; junction bases with no gene match: 6. The source is a man aged 40-55 years in good health and CMV-seronegative. Sequencing was carried out using PBMCs. The chain joins TRBV7-9 to TRBJ1-5; 7 bases fit TRBD1. In nucleotides, the CDR3 is TGTGCCAGCAGCTTAGGAGAGGGACAGCACAATCAGCCCCAGCATTTT. Protein product: CASSLGEGQHNQPQHF.